The TCR beta chain described here comes from a study of blood T cell repertoires in COVID-19 (dated by TCRdb to the early 2020s). Study-level background: Samples covering the acute and convalescent phases of COVID-19 were provided by collaborators in the United States, Italy and Spain. The prospective study material was composed of cDNA or gDNA derived from T cells, B-cell-depleted T cells, or PBMCs. The repertoires were released in a freely available public database meant as a resource for research on the immune response to SARS-CoV-2. The samples were drawn from two sources: the first 160 participants of the ongoing ImmuneRACE study, and 950 to 1,500 subjects contributed by 6 global collaborators. Sample metadata almost always included a de-identified subject ID, COVID-19 status, age in years and sex. The dataset comprised deeply sampled blood TCRbeta repertoires from subjects exposed to, actively infected with, or recovered from COVID-19. Where available, HLA class I and class II types were taken from metadata supplied by the sample provider and were not determined by assay-based typing. Study-wide findings and limitations: How much clinical and demographic metadata was included differed by source and by participant, and the metadata was provided uncurated.

Worth noting for this clone: The specificity of this receptor is unknown. No base qualities exist here, and no much larger clone lies one base off it.

Participants in the prospective study were aged about 18 to 89 years, lived in 20 to 30 United States geographic areas, and enrolled through a virtual design. To assign participants to cohorts, the prospective study relied on clinical history that participants themselves reported in a screening survey and a study questionnaire. For ImmuneRACE Cohort 3, a participant was defined as recovered based on two consecutive negative NP/OP PCR tests, clearance by a healthcare professional, or resolution of symptoms. In the prospective study, mobile phlebotomists collected whole blood, serum and a nasopharyngeal or oropharyngeal swab from each participant. Additional blood draws and questionnaires over an approximately 2-month period could optionally be provided by prospective study participants. Prospective study blood samples were shipped either frozen or at room temperature before DNA extraction. CDR1 and CDR2, looked up from the germline V gene, are ENHRY and SYGVKD. The CDR3 holds 14 amino acids from the cysteine to the phenylalanine. The only DNA kept is the CDR3, 42 bases in frame from the first base. Trimmed from V: 5 bases; trimmed from J: 6 bases; junction bases lacking a gene match: 6.

TCRbeta CDR3 regions were amplified from genomic DNA by means of the immunoSEQ Assay, a bias-controlled multiplex PCR. As for how the authors treated the data: Within the assay, amplification of reference gene primers was used to estimate how many nucleated cells each sample contained. Sequence reads were collapsed and filtered to measure the absolute abundance of every unique TCRbeta CDR3 rearrangement. For each sample, productive Simpson clonality was calculated as the square root of Simpson's diversity index over productive rearrangements. The immuneACCESS repertoire file appears here via TCRdb, limited to in-frame rearrangements. These files lack a portion of the clones; in checked studies, under half of the deficit traces to unresolved V genes, and the cause of the others is not known. From that table come the V and J calls and clone size; the DNA was used to work out D and trimming. The sample profile shows 290,000 or so clones; around 90% of them were found once. Clones ranked in the top ten supply approximately 1.2% of the sample.

The chain employs TRBV10-3 and TRBJ2-1, and 8 junction bases match TRBD1. The sample was PBMCs or T cells enriched from blood (not recorded which). The origin of this receptor is a young woman who had recovered from COVID-19. The CDR3 reads as follows: CAISSAGTGNEQFF. The DNA is as follows: TGTGCCATCAGTAGCGCCGGGACAGGCAATGAGCAGTTCTTC.